This T cell receptor (beta chain) was retrieved from a study of shared clonotypes between healthy human individuals. Assay runs were performed at deep level. The repertoire was sequenced with immunoSEQ multiplex PCR; TCRdb's copy has only in-frame clones and lacks some. In the table there are roughly 650,000 clones, 95% to 98% of which are singletons. The germline V gene encodes CDR1 SGHRS and CDR2 YFSETQ. The V gene lost 2 bases and the J gene lost 4 bases, with 7 bases spanning the gap. The CDR3 is 13 residues long. The rearrangement uses TRBV5-1 and TRBJ1-5; D is uncertain. Sequenced input: naive CD4+ T cells sorted from blood. The subset is: CD45RA+ positively selected. The sequence was collected from a woman aged 25 to 45 in good health. The CDR3 loop reads CASSLKGNQPQHF. The CDR3, as DNA: TGCGCCAGCAGCTTAAAGGGAAATCAGCCCCAGCATTTT.